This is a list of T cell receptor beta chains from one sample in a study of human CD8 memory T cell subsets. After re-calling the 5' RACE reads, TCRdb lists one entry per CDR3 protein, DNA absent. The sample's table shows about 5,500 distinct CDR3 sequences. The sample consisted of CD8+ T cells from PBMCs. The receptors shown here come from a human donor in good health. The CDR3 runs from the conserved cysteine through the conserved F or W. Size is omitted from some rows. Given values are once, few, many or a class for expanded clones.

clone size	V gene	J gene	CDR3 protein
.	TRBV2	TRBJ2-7	CASRDRLFEQYF
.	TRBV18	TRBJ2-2	CASSNDNTGELFF
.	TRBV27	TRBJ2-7	CASSLSGPSSYEQYF
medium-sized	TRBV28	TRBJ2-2	CASSSRRAVDTGELFF
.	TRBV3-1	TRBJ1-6	CASSPVMGGSPLHF
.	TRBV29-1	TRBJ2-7	CSVELGGRASYEQYF
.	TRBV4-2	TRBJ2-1	CASSQQGLVGNEQFF
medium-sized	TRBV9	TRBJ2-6	CASSDPADSSGANVLTF
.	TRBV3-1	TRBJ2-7	CASSQDLNREGEQYF
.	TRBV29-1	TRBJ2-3	CSVEMTSGMGTQYF
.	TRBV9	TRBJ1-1	CASSVAGFTEAFF
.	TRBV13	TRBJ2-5	CASRLQGAGIQETQYF
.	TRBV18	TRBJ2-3	CASSPYGPPDRRSTDTQYF
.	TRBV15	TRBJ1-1	CATSRDGAEAFF
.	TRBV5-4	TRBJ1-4	CASSLGPGQGAEKLFF
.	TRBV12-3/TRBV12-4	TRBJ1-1	CASTSGTLNTEAFF
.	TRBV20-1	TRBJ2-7	CSAQSTGTPTYEQYF